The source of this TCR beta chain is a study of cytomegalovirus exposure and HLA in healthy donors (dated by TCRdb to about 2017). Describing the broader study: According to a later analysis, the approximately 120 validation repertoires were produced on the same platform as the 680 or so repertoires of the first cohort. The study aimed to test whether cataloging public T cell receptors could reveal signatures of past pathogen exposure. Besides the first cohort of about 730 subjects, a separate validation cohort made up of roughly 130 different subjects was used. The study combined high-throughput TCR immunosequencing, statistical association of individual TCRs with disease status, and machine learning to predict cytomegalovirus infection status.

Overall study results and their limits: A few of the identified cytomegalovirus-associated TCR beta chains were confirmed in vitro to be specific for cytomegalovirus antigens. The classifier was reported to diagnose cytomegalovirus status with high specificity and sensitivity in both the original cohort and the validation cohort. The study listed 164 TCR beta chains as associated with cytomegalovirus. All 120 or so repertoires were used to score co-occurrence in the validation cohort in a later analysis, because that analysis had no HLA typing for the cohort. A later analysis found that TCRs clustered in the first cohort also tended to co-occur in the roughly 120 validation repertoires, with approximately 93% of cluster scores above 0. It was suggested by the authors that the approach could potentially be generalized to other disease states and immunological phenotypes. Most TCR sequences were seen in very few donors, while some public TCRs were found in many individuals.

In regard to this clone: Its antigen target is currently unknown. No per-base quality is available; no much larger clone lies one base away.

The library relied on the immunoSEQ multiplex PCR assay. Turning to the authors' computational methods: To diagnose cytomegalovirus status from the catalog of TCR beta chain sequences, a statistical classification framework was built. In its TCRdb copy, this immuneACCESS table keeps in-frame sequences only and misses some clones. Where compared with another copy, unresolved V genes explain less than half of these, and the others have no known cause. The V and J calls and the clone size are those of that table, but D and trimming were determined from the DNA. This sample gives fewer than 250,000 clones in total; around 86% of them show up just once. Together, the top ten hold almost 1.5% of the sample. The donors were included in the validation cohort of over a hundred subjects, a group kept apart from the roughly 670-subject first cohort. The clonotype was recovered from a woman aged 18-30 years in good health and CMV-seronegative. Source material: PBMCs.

The nucleotide sequence reads as follows: TGTGCCAGCAGTCTTCGAGGGAGGGATACGCAGTATTTT. Translated, it gives CASSLRGRDTQYF. The receptor chain draws on TRBV2 and TRBJ2-3; tentative D gene TRBD2, with 6 bases matching. The cysteine opens and the phenylalanine closes a CDR3 of 13 amino acids. The only DNA kept is the CDR3, 39 bases in frame from the first base. CDR1 is given as SNHLY and CDR2 as FYNNEI, both from the germline V gene. V loses 5 bases, J loses 6 bases, and the germline ends lie 12 bases apart. This CDR3, with the reference TRBV2 and TRBJ2-3 proteins standing in past its ends, gives the full variable domain EPEVTQTPSHQVTQMGQEVILRCVPISNHLYFYWYRQILGQKVEFLVSFYNNEISEKSEIFDDQFSVERPDGSNFTLKIRSTKLEDSAMYFCASSLRGRDTQYFGPGTRLTVL.